The 4 T cell receptor beta chains given below trace back to one sample, sequenced in a study of shared clonotypes between healthy human individuals. Generated by immunoSEQ multiplex PCR, the TCRdb table keeps only in-frame clones and is missing some. There are 1.6 million or so clones in the sample; approximately 98.5% occur only once, and 0.36% lies in the top ten. The specimen sequenced was naive CD4+ T cells sorted from blood. Subset specified: CD45RA+ positively selected. Source of these receptors: a man aged 25-40 years in good health.

The chain links TRBV18 to TRBJ2-2; 9 nucleotides line up with TRBD1. This CDR3 contains 15 residues. Trimming removed 8 bases from V and 6 bases from J; junction bases left unmatched: 10. Germline V gene data show CDR1 as KGHSH and CDR2 as LQKENI. The CDR3, as DNA: TGTGCCAGCCAAAGGGACAGGGCTAAAGCCGGGGAGCTGTTTTTT. It translates to CASQRDRAKAGELFF.

This chain connects TRBV5-1 to TRBJ1-3; no clear D gene. CDR1 is SGHRS, CDR2 YFSETQ, per germline. CDR3 size: 14 residues. Trimming stripped 4 bases from V and 0 bases from J, with 8 bases between. The CDR3 is CASSLQDSGNTIYF. The CDR3 region has the DNA TGCGCCAGCAGCCTTCAGGACTCTGGAAACACCATATATTTT. Together with reference TRBV5-1 and TRBJ1-3, the CDR3 gives the full variable domain: KAGVTQTPRYLIKTRGQQVTLSCSPISGHRSVSWYQQTPGQGLQFLFEYFSETQRNKGNFPGRFSGRQFSNSRSEMNVSTLELGDSALYLCASSLQDSGNTIYFGEGSWLTVV.

Remarks on this clone: Additional DNA sequences in this sample encode the identical CDR3. The chain has TRBV28 and TRBJ1-2; D possibly corresponds to TRBD1 (5 bases). Germline CDR1 reads MDHEN; CDR2 reads SYDVKM. Deletions cut 6 bases from V and 7 bases from J, with 12 bases between. The CDR3 is made up of 12 amino acids. Written as DNA, the CDR3 is TGTGCCAGCAGCTCCGGGACGGTTGGCTACACCTTC. Protein: CASSSGTVGYTF.

The J gene is TRBJ1-1, the V gene TRBV5-4, with D maybe TRBD1 (6 bases). The CDR3 runs to 14 residues. The germline CDR1 and CDR2 sequences are SGHNT and YYREEE (reference sequence). Between the trimmed V and J ends, which lost 4 bases and 0 bases, there was a span of 10 bases. The CDR3 protein is CASSLDSMNTEAFF. For the CDR3, the DNA is TGTGCCAGCAGCCTGGACAGTATGAACACTGAAGCTTTCTTT.